The 10 T cell receptor beta chains given below trace back to one sample, sequenced in a study of T cells expressing NK-cell markers. TCRdb re-called the 5' RACE reads; every CDR3 protein appears as one record, without DNA. The listing contains 400,000 or so distinct CDR3 sequences. The sample comprised blood T cells: a sorted CD56 or NKG2C T cell subset, CD4+ or CD8+ T cells, or bulk PBMC T cells (not recorded which). The source is a woman aged 45-60 years in good health.

This chain joins TRBV5-4 and TRBJ2-2; TCRdb's D call, TRBD2, is unchecked because there is no DNA. This CDR3 has 15 amino acids. Germline V lookup: CDR1 SGHNT, CDR2 YYREEE (reference sequence). The CDR3 is CASSFGLLNTGELFF. The entire variable domain, with the rest obtained from reference TRBV5-4 and TRBJ2-2, is as follows: ETGVTQSPTHLIKTRGQQVTLRCSSQSGHNTVSWYQQALGQGPQFIFQYYREEENGRGNFPPRFSGLQFPNYSSELNVNALELDDSALYLCASSFGLLNTGELFFGEGSRLTVL.

The chain couples TRBV7-9 to TRBJ2-1; TCRdb's D gene call, TRBD2, goes unchecked for lack of DNA. Germline CDR1 and CDR2: SEHNR and FQNEAQ (reference sequence). This CDR3 contains 17 residues. CDR3: CASSLQPSGLKVNEQFF.

The chain has TRBV20-1 and TRBJ2-3; TCRdb returns TRBD2, unconfirmable since there is no DNA. In germline, CDR1 is DFQATT, CDR2 SNEGSKA (reference sequence). The CDR3 runs 19 residues. The CDR3 sequence: CSAGPRLAGPTSVADTQYF.

The V and J genes are TRBV3-1 and TRBJ2-2; lacking DNA, the TRBD2 call made by TCRdb goes unchecked. Germline V gene data show CDR1 as LGHDT and CDR2 as YNNKEL (reference sequence). The CDR3 consists of 16 residues. CDR3 loop: CASSQFTTSSTGELFF.

V usage is TRBV2 and J usage is TRBJ2-2. This CDR3 has 14 amino acids. Germline CDR1 reads SNHLY; CDR2 reads FYNNEI. CDR3 residues: CASSASGNTGELFF.

The chain combines TRBV10-3 with TRBJ2-7; TCRdb picks TRBD2, but there is no DNA to check that call. This CDR3 has 19 residues. The V gene's germline CDR1 is ENHRY and CDR2 SYGVKD. The CDR3 loop is CAISEGAGSTSGRTYEQYF.

V and J are TRBV28 and TRBJ2-1; TCRdb's D gene call, TRBD2, goes unchecked for lack of DNA. This CDR3 contains 19 residues. Germline loops: CDR1 MDHEN, CDR2 SYDVKM. The CDR3 sequence: CASSWLPGLAGGIYNEQFF.

The gene calls are TRBV6-6 and TRBJ2-2. Germline CDR1 and CDR2: MNHNY and SVGAGI (reference sequence). The CDR3 covers 13 residues. The CDR3 is CASIIDSGGELFF.

V and J are TRBV6-1 and TRBJ2-3; TCRdb selects TRBD1, and the lack of DNA leaves this call unchecked. The CDR3 is made up of 16 amino acids. Germline CDR1 and CDR2: MNHNS and SASEGT. CDR3 region: CASSERGAVSTDTQYF.

The V gene is TRBV10-3, the J gene TRBJ2-5; there is no DNA to check the TCRdb D call of TRBD1. CDR1 and CDR2 (germline): ENHRY, SYGVKD. The CDR3 extends over 18 amino acids. CDR3 sequence reads: CAISESLTRRRGEETQYF.